This TCR beta chain was recorded in a study of blood T cell repertoires in COVID-19. V dropped 1 base and J dropped 7; count of bases not matched to a gene: 15. CDR1 is MDHEN and CDR2 is SYDVKM in the germline V gene. This CDR3 has 18 residues. The age range of participants was about 18 to 95 years, with residence in fewer than 25 US areas. Participants' reported clinical history set cohort assignment. Methods used by the authors: Reference gene primer amplification gave nucleated cell count estimates. Only in-frame clones appear in the TCRdb table, and some are missing; sequencing was by immunoSEQ multiplex PCR. Clonal size and the V and J genes are those of that table, whereas D and trimming came from the DNA. This table holds fewer than 200,000 clones, 82% found once. This clone was counted only a few times.

The sequencing sample was made of PBMCs or T cells enriched from blood (not recorded which). The clonotype comes from a woman between 55 and 75 years old with acute COVID-19. This chain uses TRBV28 with TRBJ1-1; 10 bases are shared with TRBD1. The CDR3 sequence: CASSLYSGQGWYAGEAFF. The CDR3 DNA sequence: TGTGCCAGCAGTTTATACTCGGGACAGGGGTGGTATGCGGGTGAAGCTTTCTTT.